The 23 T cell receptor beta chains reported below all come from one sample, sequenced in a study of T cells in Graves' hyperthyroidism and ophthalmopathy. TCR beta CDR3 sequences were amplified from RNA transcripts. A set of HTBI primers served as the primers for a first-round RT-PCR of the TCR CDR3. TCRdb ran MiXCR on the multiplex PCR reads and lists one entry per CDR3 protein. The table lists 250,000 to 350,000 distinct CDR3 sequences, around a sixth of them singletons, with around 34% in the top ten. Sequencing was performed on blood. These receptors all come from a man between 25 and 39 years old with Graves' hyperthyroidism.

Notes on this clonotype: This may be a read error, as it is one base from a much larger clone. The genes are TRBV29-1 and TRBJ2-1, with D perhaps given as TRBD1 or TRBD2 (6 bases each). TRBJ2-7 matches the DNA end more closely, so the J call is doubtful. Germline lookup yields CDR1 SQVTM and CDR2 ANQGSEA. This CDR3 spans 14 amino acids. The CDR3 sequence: CSVPRLGGYNEQYF. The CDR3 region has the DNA TGCAGCGTTCCGAGGTTGGGGGGCTACAATGAGCAGTACTTC.

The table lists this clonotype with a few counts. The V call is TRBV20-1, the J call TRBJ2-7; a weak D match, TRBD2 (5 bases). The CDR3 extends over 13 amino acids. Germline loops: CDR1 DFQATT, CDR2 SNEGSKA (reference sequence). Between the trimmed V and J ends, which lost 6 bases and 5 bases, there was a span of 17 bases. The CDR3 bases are TGCAGTGCCAGACCGGGGTTTGGCGACGAGCAGTACTTC. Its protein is CSARPGFGDEQYF.

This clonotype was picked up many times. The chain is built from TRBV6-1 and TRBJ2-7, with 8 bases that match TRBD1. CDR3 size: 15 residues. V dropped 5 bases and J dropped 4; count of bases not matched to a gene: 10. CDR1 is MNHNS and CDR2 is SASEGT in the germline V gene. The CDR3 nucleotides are TGTGCCAGCAGTTCCCGGACAGGGCGGCGGTACGAGCAGTACTTC. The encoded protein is CASSSRTGRRYEQYF.

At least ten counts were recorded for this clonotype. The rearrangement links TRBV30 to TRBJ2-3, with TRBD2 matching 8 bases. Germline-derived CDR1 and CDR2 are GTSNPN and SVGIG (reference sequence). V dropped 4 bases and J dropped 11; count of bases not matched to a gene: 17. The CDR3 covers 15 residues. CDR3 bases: TGTGCCTGGACGGTGGCAAGCGGGAGAATACAGGGGCAGTATTTT. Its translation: CAWTVASGRIQGQYF.

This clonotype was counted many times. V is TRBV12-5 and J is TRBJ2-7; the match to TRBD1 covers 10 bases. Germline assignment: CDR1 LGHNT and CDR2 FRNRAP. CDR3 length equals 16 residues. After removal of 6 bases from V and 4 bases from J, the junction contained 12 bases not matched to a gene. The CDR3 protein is CASGIPPGTGVYEQYF. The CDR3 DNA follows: TGTGCTAGTGGCATCCCACCCGGGACAGGGGTATACGAGCAGTACTTC.

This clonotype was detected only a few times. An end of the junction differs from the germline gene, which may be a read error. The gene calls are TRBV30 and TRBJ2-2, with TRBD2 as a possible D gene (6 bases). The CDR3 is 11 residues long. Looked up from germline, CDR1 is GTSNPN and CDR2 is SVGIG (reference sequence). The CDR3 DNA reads TGTGCCTGGGAGTTCTCCGAGTCGGGAGTTTTT. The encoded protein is CAWEFSESGVF. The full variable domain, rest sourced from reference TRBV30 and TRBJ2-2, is SQTIHQWPATLVQPVGSPLSLECTVEGTSNPNLYWYRQAAGRGLQLLFYSVGIGQISSEVPQNLSASRPQDRQFILSSKKLLLSDSGFYLCAWEFSESGVFGEGSRLTVL.

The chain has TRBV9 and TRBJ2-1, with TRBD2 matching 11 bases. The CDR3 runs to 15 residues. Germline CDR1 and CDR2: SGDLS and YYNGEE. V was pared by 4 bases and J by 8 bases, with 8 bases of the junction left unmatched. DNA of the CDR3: TGTGCCAGCAGCTCGGCTAGCGGGAGGCCCTATGAGCAGTTCTTC. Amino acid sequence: CASSSASGRPYEQFF.

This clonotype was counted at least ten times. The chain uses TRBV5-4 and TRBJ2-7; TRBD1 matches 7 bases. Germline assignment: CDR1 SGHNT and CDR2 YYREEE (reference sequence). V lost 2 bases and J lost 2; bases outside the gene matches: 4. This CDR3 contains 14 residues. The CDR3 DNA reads TGTGCCAGCAGCTTCCCGGACAGGCCCTACGAGCAGTACTTC. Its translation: CASSFPDRPYEQYF.

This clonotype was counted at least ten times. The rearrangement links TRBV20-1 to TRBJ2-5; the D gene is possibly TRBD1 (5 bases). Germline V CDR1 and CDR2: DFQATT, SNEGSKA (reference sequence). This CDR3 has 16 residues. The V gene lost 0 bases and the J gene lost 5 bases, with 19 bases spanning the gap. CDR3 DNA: TGCAGTGCTAGAGATCTCTTGGGGCCGGTGGGCGAGACCCAGTACTTC. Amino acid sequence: CSARDLLGPVGETQYF.

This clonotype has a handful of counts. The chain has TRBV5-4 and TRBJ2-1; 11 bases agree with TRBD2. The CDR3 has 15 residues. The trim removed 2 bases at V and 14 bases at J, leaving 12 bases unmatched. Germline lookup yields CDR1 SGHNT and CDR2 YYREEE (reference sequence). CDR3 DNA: TGTGCCAGCAGCTTACCGGGACTAGCGGAGCGACAGGAGTTCTTC. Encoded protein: CASSLPGLAERQEFF.

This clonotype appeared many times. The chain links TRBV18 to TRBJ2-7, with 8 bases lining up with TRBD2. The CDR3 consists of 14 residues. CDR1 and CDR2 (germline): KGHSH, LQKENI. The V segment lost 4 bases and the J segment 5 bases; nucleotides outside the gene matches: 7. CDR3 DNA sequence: TGTGCCAGCTCACAAGGACTAGCTTTCCACGAGCAGTACTTC. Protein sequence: CASSQGLAFHEQYF.

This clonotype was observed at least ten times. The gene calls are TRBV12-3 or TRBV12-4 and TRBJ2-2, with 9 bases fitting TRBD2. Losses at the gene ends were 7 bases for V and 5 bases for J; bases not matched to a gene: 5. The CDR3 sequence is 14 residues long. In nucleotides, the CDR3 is TGTGCCAGCAAGGGACTAGCAGAGACCGGGGAGCTGTTTTTT. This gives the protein CASKGLAETGELFF.

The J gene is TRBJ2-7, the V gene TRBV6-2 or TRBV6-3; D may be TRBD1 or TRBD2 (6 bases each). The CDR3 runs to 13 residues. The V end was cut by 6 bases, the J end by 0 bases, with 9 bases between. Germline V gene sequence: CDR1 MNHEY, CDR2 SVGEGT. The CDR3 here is CASRQGGSYEQYF. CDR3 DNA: TGTGCCAGCAGACAGGGAGGCTCCTACGAGCAGTACTTC.

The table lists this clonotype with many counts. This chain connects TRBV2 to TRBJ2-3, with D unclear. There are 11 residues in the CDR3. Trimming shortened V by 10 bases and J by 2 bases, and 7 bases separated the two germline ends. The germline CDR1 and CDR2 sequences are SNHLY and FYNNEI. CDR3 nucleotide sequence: TGTGCCACCCTACCCACAGATACGCAGTATTTT. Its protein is CATLPTDTQYF.

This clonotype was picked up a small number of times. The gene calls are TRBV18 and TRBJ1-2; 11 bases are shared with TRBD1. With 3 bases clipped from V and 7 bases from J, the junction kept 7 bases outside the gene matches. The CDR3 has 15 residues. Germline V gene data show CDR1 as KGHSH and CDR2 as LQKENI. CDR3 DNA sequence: TGTGCCAGCTCACCCGGACAGGGGGCACGTGGTGGCTACACCTTC. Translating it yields CASSPGQGARGGYTF.

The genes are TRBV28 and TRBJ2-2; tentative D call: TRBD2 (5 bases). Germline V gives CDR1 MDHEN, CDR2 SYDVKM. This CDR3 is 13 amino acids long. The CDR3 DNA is TGTGTCTCGGGCCGGGGAAGGACCGGGGAGCTGTTTTTT. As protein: CVSGRGRTGELFF. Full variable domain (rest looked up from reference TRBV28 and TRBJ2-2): DVKVTQSSRYLVKRTGEKVFLECVQDMDHENMFWYRQDPGLGLRLIYFSYDVKMKEKGDIPEGYSVSREKKERFSLILESASTNQTSMYLCVSGRGRTGELFFGEGSRLTVL.

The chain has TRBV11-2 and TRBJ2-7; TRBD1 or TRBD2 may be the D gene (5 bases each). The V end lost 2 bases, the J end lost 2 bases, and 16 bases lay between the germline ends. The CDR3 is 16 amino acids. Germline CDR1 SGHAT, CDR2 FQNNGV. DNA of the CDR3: TGTGCCAGCAGCTTAAGGGTTTCTGGGACCCCCTACGAGCAGTACTTC. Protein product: CASSLRVSGTPYEQYF.

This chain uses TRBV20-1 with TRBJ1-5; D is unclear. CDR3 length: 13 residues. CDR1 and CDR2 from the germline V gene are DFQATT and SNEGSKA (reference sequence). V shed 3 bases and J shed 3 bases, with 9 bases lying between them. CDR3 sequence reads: CSASPGSNQPQHF. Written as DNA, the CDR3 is TGCAGTGCTAGTCCCGGGTCCAATCAGCCCCAGCATTTT.

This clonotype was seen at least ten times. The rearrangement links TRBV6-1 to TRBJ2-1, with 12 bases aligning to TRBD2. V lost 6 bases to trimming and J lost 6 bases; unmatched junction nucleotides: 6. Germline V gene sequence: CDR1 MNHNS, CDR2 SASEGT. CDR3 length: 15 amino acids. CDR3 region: CASRRTSGITNEQFF. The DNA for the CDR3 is TGTGCCAGCAGGAGGACTAGCGGGATAACCAATGAGCAGTTCTTC.

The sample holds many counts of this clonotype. CDR3 amino acids: CAWSVPGDMNTEAFF. Here the CDR3 DNA reads TGTGCCTGGAGTGTACCAGGGGATATGAACACTGAAGCTTTCTTT. V and J are TRBV30 and TRBJ1-1; TRBD1 might be the D (6 bases). Germline V gene sequence: CDR1 GTSNPN, CDR2 SVGIG (reference sequence). The CDR3 sequence is 15 residues long. Trimming pared 0 bases from V and 0 bases from J, leaving 11 bases between.

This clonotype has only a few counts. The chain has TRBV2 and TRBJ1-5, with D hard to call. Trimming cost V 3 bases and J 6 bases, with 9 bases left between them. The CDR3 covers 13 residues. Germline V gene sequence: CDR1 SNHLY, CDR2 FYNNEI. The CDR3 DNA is TGTGCCAGCAGTGATATAGTGGGTCAGCCCCAGCATTTT. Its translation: CASSDIVGQPQHF.

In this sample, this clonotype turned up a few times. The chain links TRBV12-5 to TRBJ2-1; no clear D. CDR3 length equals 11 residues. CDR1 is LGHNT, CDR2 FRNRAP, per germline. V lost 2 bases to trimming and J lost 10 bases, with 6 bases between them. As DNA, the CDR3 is TGTGCTAGTGGTTTGTTTGGGGAGCAGTTCTTC. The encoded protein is CASGLFGEQFF. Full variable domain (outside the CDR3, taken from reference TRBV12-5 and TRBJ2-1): DARVTQTPRHKVTEMGQEVTMRCQPILGHNTVFWYRQTMMQGLELLAYFRNRAPLDDSGMPKDRFSAEMPDATLATLKIQPSEPRDSAVYFCASGLFGEQFFGPGTRLTVL.

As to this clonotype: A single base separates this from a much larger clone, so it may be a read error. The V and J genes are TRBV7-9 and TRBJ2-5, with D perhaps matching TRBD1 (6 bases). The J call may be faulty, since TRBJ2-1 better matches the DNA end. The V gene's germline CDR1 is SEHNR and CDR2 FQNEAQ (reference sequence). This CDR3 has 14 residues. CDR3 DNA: TGTGCCAGCAGCCCCCCAGGGGCAGGGGTAACCCAGTTCTTC. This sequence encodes CASSPPGAGVTQFF.